The clone carrying this TCR beta chain was recorded many times. This CDR3 region has 15 residues. In germline, CDR1 is MNHEY, CDR2 SVGAGI. Trimming took off 4 bases at V and 1 base at J, with 10 bases between the two ends. The data belong to a study of blood T cell repertoires in COVID-19. Authors' analysis steps: Reference gene primer amplification gave nucleated cell count estimates. Sequenced by immunoSEQ multiplex PCR; TCRdb stores in-frame clones only, minus some. The V and J calls and clone size were taken over from that table, and D and trimming were inferred from the DNA. Of some 220,000 clones in the sample, over 70% were seen once.

The chain uses TRBV6-5 and TRBJ2-2; a possible D gene is TRBD1 (5 bases). The source is a woman between 65 and 79 years old with acute or convalescent COVID-19. Sequencing was done on a sample of peripheral blood. For the CDR3, the DNA is TGTGCCAGCAGTTTAGGGCAGGGGAACACCGGGGAGCTGTTTTTT. Amino acid sequence: CASSLGQGNTGELFF.